A single sample is the source of the 7 T cell receptor beta chains below, sequenced in a study of memory CD4+ T cells and cytomegalovirus serostatus. Sequencing was performed with immunoSEQ multiplex PCR; in TCRdb, only in-frame clones are kept and a portion is missing. The sample holds 45,000 to 65,000 clones, 60% to 80% seen once. Single viable CD3+CD4+CD8-CD45RO+ cells were sorted as the memory CD4+ T cells. The sample comprised memory CD4+ T cells from blood. These receptors came from an adult in good health and CMV-seronegative.

The chain links TRBV2 to TRBJ2-5, with D unclear. The CDR3 totals 13 residues. The V and J ends lost 3 bases and 5 bases respectively, with 10 bases between them. Germline-derived CDR1 and CDR2 are SNHLY and FYNNEI. Here the CDR3 DNA reads TGTGCCAGCAGTGATGGTCCAAGGGAGACCCAGTACTTC. It is translated as CASSDGPRETQYF.

Only a few counts were recorded for this clone. This chain uses TRBV9 with TRBJ2-2; possibly TRBD1 for D (5 bases). The CDR3 sequence is 15 residues long. The germline V gene encodes CDR1 SGDLS and CDR2 YYNGEE. V was trimmed by 4 bases and J by 5 bases, leaving 15 bases between them. The CDR3 DNA reads TGTGCCAGCAGCTTACCCGACAGCCCAACCGGGGAGCTGTTTTTT. Protein sequence: CASSLPDSPTGELFF.

The rearrangement joins TRBV9 to TRBJ1-1; D is perhaps TRBD1 (5 bases). The CDR3 length is 16 residues. Trimming left V 0 bases short and J 5 bases short, with 17 bases between. Germline values: CDR1 SGDLS, CDR2 YYNGEE. The CDR3 here is CASSVGPGTLGTEAFF. The CDR3 DNA reads as TGTGCCAGCAGCGTAGGTCCAGGGACGCTCGGGACTGAAGCTTTCTTT.

Points on this clone: At one end the junction does not follow the germline gene, possibly because of a read error. The rearrangement uses TRBV7-2 and TRBJ1-6; no reliable D call. Per the germline V gene, CDR1 is SGHTA and CDR2 is FQGNSA. This CDR3 region has 15 residues. CDR3 coding DNA: TGTGCCAGCAGCCCCACCCGGGGTTATAGTTCACCCCTCCACTTT. It specifies CASSPTRGYSSPLHF.

This chain's CDR3 is CASKSLGNTEAFF. The CDR3 bases are TGTGCCAGCAAATCTTTGGGGAACACTGAAGCTTTCTTT. The V gene is TRBV6-1, the J gene TRBJ1-1; D remains unclear. Germline CDR1 is MNHNS and CDR2 is SASEGT. Trimming shortened V by 7 bases and J by 1 base, and 10 bases separated the two germline ends. The CDR3 is 13 amino acids.

This clone was counted only a few times. The chain has TRBV19 and TRBJ1-6, with 7 bases lining up with TRBD1. CDR1 is LNHDA, CDR2 SQIVND, per germline (reference sequence). V shed 9 bases, J shed 3 bases, and the junction held 2 bases outside the gene matches. The CDR3 loop spans 13 amino acids. The CDR3 DNA is TGTGCCAGCGGGGACAGCTATAATTCACCCCTCCACTTT. Amino acids: CASGDSYNSPLHF.

The chain links TRBV9 to TRBJ2-3, with D hard to call. V lost 3 bases and J lost 6, with 5 bases in between. The CDR3 length is 11 residues. CDR1 and CDR2 from the germline V gene are SGDLS and YYNGEE. CDR3 nucleotide sequence: TGTGCCAGCAGCGCGCAGGATACGCAGTATTTT. Translated: CASSAQDTQYF.